The source of this TCR beta chain is a study of T cell changes during pregnancy in multiple sclerosis. CDR3 length: 16 amino acids. The trim removed 2 bases at V and 4 bases at J, leaving 10 bases unmatched. CDR1 MNHEY and CDR2 SVGAGI come from the germline V gene. Sequenced by immunoSEQ multiplex PCR; TCRdb stores in-frame clones only, minus some. Altogether tens of thousands of clones are present, 85% to 90% being singletons, with the ten largest covering 8% to 10%. The gene calls are TRBV6-5 and TRBJ1-2, with TRBD1 identical over 7 bases. The source was peripheral blood, collected after pregnancy. This TCR was sampled from a female donor in good health, enrolled as a control in a pregnancy study. CDR3 sequence: CASSYDTGARGYGYTF. CDR3 coding DNA: TGTGCCAGCAGTTACGATACAGGGGCTCGGGGCTATGGCTACACCTTC.